This T cell receptor (beta chain) was observed in a study of T cells in Graves' hyperthyroidism and ophthalmopathy. In the study overall: Once the initial diagnosis was made, peripheral blood was obtained before any treatment.

Study outcomes and limitations: Most clonotypes expanded in thyroid above 0.001 were likewise present in blood.

CDR3 length equals 11 residues. Germline CDR1 DFQATT, CDR2 SNEGSKA (reference sequence). The V end lost 7 bases, the J end lost 5 bases, and 11 bases lay between the germline ends. The source material, RNA transcripts, was used to amplify TCR beta CDR3 regions. TCR CDR3 regions were first amplified by RT-PCR with HTBI primers. Via MiXCR, TCRdb re-called the multiplex PCR reads, giving one row per CDR3 protein. Among 470,000 or so distinct CDR3 sequences listed, around 21% were seen once. Every diagnosis used clinical symptoms, serum thyroxine and TRAb, thyroid ultrasound and orbital computed tomography. Details on this clonotype: Antigen: not known.

The chain couples TRBV20-1 to TRBJ1-1; D is unclear. This TCR was sampled from a man aged 18-30 years with Graves' hyperthyroidism. The sample comprised blood. The CDR3 sequence: CSVLIVTEAFF. The DNA of the CDR3 is TGCAGTGTTTTAATTGTGACTGAAGCTTTCTTT.